This entry lists 27 T cell receptor beta chains sequenced from one sample in a study of blood T cell repertoires in COVID-19. Only in-frame clones appear in the TCRdb table, and some are missing; sequencing was by immunoSEQ multiplex PCR. The sample contains some 130,000 clones, 79% of which appear only once. Material for sequencing was peripheral blood. The receptors here all came from a woman older than 75 with acute or convalescent COVID-19.

This sequence joins TRBV28 and TRBJ1-1; maybe TRBD1 (5 bases). V lost 8 bases to trimming and J lost 4 bases, with 11 bases between them. CDR1 is MDHEN and CDR2 is SYDVKM in the germline V gene. CDR3 length equals 12 residues. CDR3 sequence (DNA): TGTGCCAGCGGCACAGGCGGCACTGAAGCTTTCTTT. Translating gives CASGTGGTEAFF.

The chain has TRBV6-2 or TRBV6-3 and TRBJ1-4, with 7 positions matching TRBD1. The germline CDR1 and CDR2 sequences are MNHEY and SVGEGT. V shed 5 bases, J shed 6 bases, and the junction held 6 bases outside the gene matches. This CDR3 region has 14 residues. CDR3 loop: CASSLGTAHEKLFF. CDR3 DNA: TGTGCCAGCAGTCTCGGGACAGCACATGAAAAACTGTTTTTT.

This chain uses TRBV24-1 with TRBJ2-3; 12 bases agree with TRBD1. Germline CDR1 KGHDR, CDR2 SFDVKD. The trim removed 9 bases at V and 4 bases at J, leaving 4 bases unmatched. This CDR3 has 14 residues. As DNA, the CDR3 is TGTGCCACCTCCGGGACAGGGGGCTCAGATACGCAGTATTTT. Its protein product is CATSGTGGSDTQYF.

The table lists this clone with a count of one. The chain carries TRBV2 and TRBJ1-2; tentative D call: TRBD1 (5 bases). V lost 8 bases and J lost 4, with 20 bases in between. In germline, CDR1 is SNHLY, CDR2 FYNNEI. The CDR3 runs 15 residues. This chain's CDR3 is CASPVIGGGIYGYTF. In DNA form, the CDR3 reads TGTGCCAGCCCCGTTATTGGGGGGGGAATCTATGGCTACACCTTC.

This clone has just one count. The chain employs TRBV24-1 and TRBJ2-1; D is possibly TRBD2 (5 bases). Germline V gene lookup returns CDR1 KGHDR and CDR2 SFDVKD. V was pared by 0 bases and J by 5 bases, with 19 bases between. The CDR3 has 18 residues. The CDR3 DNA is TGTGCCACCAGTGATTTGGGGCAGCGGCCATTATGGAACAATGAGCAGTTCTTC. This codes for CATSDLGQRPLWNNEQFF.

The chain uses TRBV6-2 or TRBV6-3 and TRBJ2-1; D is undetermined. The CDR3 totals 14 residues. V lost 2 bases and J lost 8, with 13 bases in between. Germline V gene lookup returns CDR1 MNHEY and CDR2 SVGEGT. CDR3 in DNA: TGTGCCAGCAGTTACCCCATGGAGATCTATGAGCAGTTCTTC. It translates to CASSYPMEIYEQFF.

This chain links TRBV12-5 with TRBJ1-2; no clear D gene. Germline V CDR1 and CDR2: LGHNT, FRNRAP. The CDR3 totals 13 residues. Trimming took off 6 bases at V and 7 bases at J, with 15 bases between the two ends. In DNA, the CDR3 is TGTGCTAGTGGGGATGGAGGGATTGGTGGCTACACCTTC. Its translation: CASGDGGIGGYTF. Supplemented by reference TRBV12-5 and TRBJ1-2, the full variable domain reads DARVTQTPRHKVTEMGQEVTMRCQPILGHNTVFWYRQTMMQGLELLAYFRNRAPLDDSGMPKDRFSAEMPDATLATLKIQPSEPRDSAVYFCASGDGGIGGYTFGSGTRLTVV.

The V gene is TRBV7-8, the J gene TRBJ1-5, with D hard to call. The ends were cut back, 5 bases at V and 2 bases at J, with 7 bases in the middle. CDR3 length equals 13 residues. The germline V gene has CDR1 SGHVS and CDR2 FQNEAQ. CDR3 bases: TGTGCCAGCAGCCTTCGGGGCAATCAGCCCCAGCATTTT. Protein product: CASSLRGNQPQHF. The entire variable domain, with the rest obtained from reference TRBV7-8 and TRBJ1-5, is as follows: GAGVSQSPRYKVAKRGQDVALRCDPISGHVSLFWYQQALGQGPEFLTYFQNEAQLDKSGLPSDRFFAERPEGSVSTLKIQRTQQEDSAVYLCASSLRGNQPQHFGDGTRLSIL.

The chain carries TRBV3-1 (or the pseudogene TRBV3-2) and TRBJ2-2, with 9 bases that match TRBD2. In germline, CDR1 is LGHDT, CDR2 YNNKEL (reference sequence). The CDR3 runs 16 residues. V lost 4 bases to trimming and J lost 5 bases; unmatched junction nucleotides: 8. The CDR3 sequence is CASSLRPTSGTGELFF. DNA for the CDR3: TGTGCCAGCAGCCTGAGACCCACTAGCGGGACCGGGGAGCTGTTTTTT.

The rearrangement links TRBV6-5 to TRBJ1-5; D unresolved. Deletions cut 3 bases from V and 6 bases from J, with 12 bases between. CDR1 and CDR2 from the germline V gene are MNHEY and SVGAGI. The CDR3 consists of 14 residues. The CDR3: CASSYTDEGQPQHF. CDR3 in DNA: TGTGCCAGCAGTTATACCGACGAGGGTCAGCCCCAGCATTTT.

The gene calls are TRBV6-2 or TRBV6-3 and TRBJ2-3; 7 bases align to TRBD2. The CDR3 has 17 amino acids. The germline CDR1 and CDR2 sequences are MNHEY and SVGEGT. V lost 4 bases, J lost 2 bases, and 12 bases stayed unmatched. CDR3 protein: CASSFGLRDYHTDTQYF. DNA of the CDR3: TGTGCCAGCAGTTTCGGGCTCCGGGACTACCACACAGATACGCAGTATTTT.

The chain employs TRBV28 and TRBJ1-1; 8 bases are shared with TRBD1. The length of the CDR3 is 15 residues. After removal of 5 bases from V and 10 bases from J, the junction contained 15 bases not matched to a gene. Germline V gene data show CDR1 as MDHEN and CDR2 as SYDVKM. Here the CDR3 DNA reads TGTGCCAGCAGTCCCCGGCGGCTCGGACAGGGAGGAGCTTTCTTT. It yields the protein CASSPRRLGQGGAFF.

This chain connects TRBV27 to TRBJ1-1; D perhaps matches TRBD1 (6 bases). The CDR3 has 13 residues. Germline V gene data show CDR1 as MNHEY and CDR2 as SMNVEV (reference sequence). With 6 bases removed from V and 5 bases from J, the gap between germline ends came to 13 bases. As DNA, the CDR3 is TGTGCCAGCAGCGAGGGGGAGGGAACTGAAGCTTTCTTT. Its translation: CASSEGEGTEAFF.

In nucleotides, the CDR3 is TGTGCCAGCAGCTTAAGCGTAGGGAACACCGGGGAGCTGTTTTTT. Its translation: CASSLSVGNTGELFF. The V call is TRBV7-2, the J call TRBJ2-2; D remains unclear. Germline V gene lookup returns CDR1 SGHTA and CDR2 FQGNSA. V was pared by 2 bases and J by 1 base, with 8 bases between. The CDR3 is made up of 15 amino acids.

V is TRBV5-8 and J is TRBJ1-5; TRBD1 is a possible D gene (6 bases). CDR1 and CDR2 (germline): SGHTS, YDEGEE. The CDR3 extends over 15 amino acids. The V gene lost 4 bases and the J gene lost 2 bases, with 13 bases spanning the gap. CDR3 protein: CASSRGHLRNQPQHF. Written as DNA, the CDR3 is TGTGCCAGCAGCCGGGGACATTTGCGCAATCAGCCCCAGCATTTT.

The rearrangement joins TRBV6-1 to TRBJ2-2; TRBD1 matches at 12 bases. The length of the CDR3 is 16 residues. CDR1 MNHNS and CDR2 SASEGT come from the germline V gene. J gave up 7 bases and V 3 bases, and 6 bases lay outside the gene matches. CDR3 residues: CASSDWDRGQIGELFF. For the CDR3, the DNA is TGTGCCAGCAGTGATTGGGACAGGGGGCAAATCGGGGAGCTGTTTTTT.

V usage is TRBV6-2 or TRBV6-3 and J usage is TRBJ1-2; 7 bases are shared with TRBD1. This CDR3 spans 13 amino acids. Germline V gene lookup returns CDR1 MNHEY and CDR2 SVGEGT. V dropped 2 bases and J dropped 6; count of bases not matched to a gene: 3. This chain's CDR3 is CASSYPQGNGYTF. The CDR3 DNA reads as TGTGCCAGCAGTTACCCACAGGGGAATGGCTACACCTTC.

This chain connects TRBV10-1 to TRBJ2-1, with D possibly matching TRBD2 (5 bases). This CDR3 is built from 15 residues. Germline lookup yields CDR1 WNHNN and CDR2 SYGVQD (reference sequence). V was trimmed by 3 bases and J by 3 bases, leaving 12 bases between them. The CDR3 DNA reads as TGCGCCAGCAGTGAAAGCGGTGGAGGCTACAATGAGCAGTTCTTC. Amino acids: CASSESGGGYNEQFF.

The gene calls are TRBV5-5 and TRBJ2-1; no definite D call. Germline V gives CDR1 SGHKS, CDR2 YYEKEE (reference sequence). Trimming took off 1 base at V and 5 bases at J, with 7 bases between the two ends. This CDR3 comprises 13 residues. The CDR3 loop is CASSLSLNNEQFF. The CDR3 coding sequence is TGTGCCAGCAGCTTGTCACTTAACAATGAGCAGTTCTTC.

V usage is TRBV5-6 and J usage is TRBJ1-1; D remains unclear. This CDR3 is built from 16 residues. Germline CDR1 SGHDT, CDR2 YYEEEE. Trimming pared 3 bases from V and 1 base from J, leaving 16 bases between. The CDR3 sequence is CASSSGYRIQNTEAFF. The CDR3 DNA is TGTGCCAGCAGCTCGGGATATAGGATTCAGAACACTGAAGCTTTCTTT. The variable domain in full, completed from reference TRBV5-6 and TRBJ1-1, reads DAGVTQSPTHLIKTRGQQVTLRCSPKSGHDTVSWYQQALGQGPQFIFQYYEEEERQRGNFPDRFSGHQFPNYSSELNVNALLLGDSALYLCASSSGYRIQNTEAFFGQGTRLTVV.

The chain links TRBV3-1 (or the pseudogene TRBV3-2) to TRBJ1-2; 7 bases are shared with TRBD1. Losses at the gene ends were 2 bases for V and 5 bases for J; bases not matched to a gene: 8. CDR1 is LGHDT, CDR2 YNNKEL, per germline (reference sequence). CDR3 length equals 15 residues. This CDR3 reads CASSQQDRVLYGYTF. DNA of the CDR3: TGTGCCAGCAGCCAACAAGACAGGGTGTTATATGGCTACACCTTC.

The V gene is TRBV28, the J gene TRBJ1-1, with 7 positions matching TRBD1. The germline V gene encodes CDR1 MDHEN and CDR2 SYDVKM. V lost 6 bases and J lost 2; bases outside the gene matches: 6. The CDR3 spans 14 residues. CDR3 loop: CASRIRGANTEAFF. CDR3 coding DNA: TGTGCCAGCAGAATCAGGGGGGCAAACACTGAAGCTTTCTTT.

This clone appeared once. This sequence joins TRBV2 and TRBJ1-5; tentative D call: TRBD1 (5 bases). With 6 bases removed from V and 4 bases from J, the gap between germline ends came to 13 bases. The CDR3 has 14 amino acids. Per germline, CDR1 SNHLY and CDR2 FYNNEI. CDR3 nucleotides: TGTGCCAGCAGCGAACAGGTTTCAAATCAGCCCCAGCATTTT. Encoded protein: CASSEQVSNQPQHF.

V usage is TRBV18 and J usage is TRBJ2-2; weak D call: TRBD1 (5 bases). V was pared by 1 base and J by 2 bases, with 8 bases between. Germline lookup yields CDR1 KGHSH and CDR2 LQKENI. The CDR3 is made up of 15 amino acids. This chain's CDR3 is CASSPQQGNTGELFF. The CDR3 DNA is TGTGCCAGCTCACCACAGCAGGGTAACACCGGGGAGCTGTTTTTT.

This chain links TRBV4-2 with TRBJ2-1, with a tentative D call TRBD2 (6 bases). This CDR3 has 16 residues. Germline CDR1 is LGHNA and CDR2 is YNFKEQ. Trimming removed 0 bases from V and 1 base from J, with 10 bases in between. The CDR3 DNA reads as TGTGCCAGCAGCCAAGACCTAGCGAGTTCCTACAATGAGCAGTTCTTC. Translation: CASSQDLASSYNEQFF.

The genes are TRBV27 and TRBJ1-2; TRBD1 is a possible D gene (6 bases). Germline CDR1 is MNHEY and CDR2 is SMNVEV (reference sequence). CDR3 size: 12 residues. Trimming stripped 6 bases from V and 8 bases from J, with 13 bases between. Here the CDR3 DNA reads TGTGCCAGCAGGACCGCTGGGGGCGGCTACACCTTC. Protein sequence: CASRTAGGGYTF.

The chain uses TRBV2 and TRBJ1-2; the D is unclear. There are 11 residues in the CDR3. Germline lookup yields CDR1 SNHLY and CDR2 FYNNEI. V was cut by 5 bases and J by 8 bases, with 9 bases left in between. The CDR3 nucleotides read TGTGCCAGCAGTCCGTCCTTGGGCTACACCTTC. Translation: CASSPSLGYTF.